The next 7 T cell receptor beta chains were all read from a single sample in a study of blood T cell repertoires in COVID-19. Only in-frame clones appear in the TCRdb table, and some are missing; sequencing was by immunoSEQ multiplex PCR. Of about 260,000 clones listed, around 87% are singletons. Sample: peripheral blood. These TCRs come from a woman between 45 and 65 years old with acute or convalescent COVID-19.

The rearrangement links TRBV28 to TRBJ1-5; D remains unclear. V was pared by 2 bases and J by 5 bases, with 13 bases between. CDR3 length equals 15 residues. Germline lookup yields CDR1 MDHEN and CDR2 SYDVKM. The DNA of the CDR3 is TGTGCCAGCAGTTTACCCAACCGGAGGGATCAGCCCCAGCATTTT. Protein product: CASSLPNRRDQPQHF.

This clone was recorded once. V and J are TRBV4-3 and TRBJ1-1; D gene unclear. The CDR3 runs 14 residues. Looked up from germline, CDR1 is LGHNA and CDR2 is YSLEER. Between the trimmed V and J ends, which lost 4 bases and 5 bases, there was a span of 14 bases. Written as DNA, the CDR3 is TGCGCCAGCAGCCCAACCTTAACAGTAACTGAAGCTTTCTTT. As protein: CASSPTLTVTEAFF.

DNA of the CDR3: TGCGCCAGCAGCTGGGGGACTTCGCGTTCGGGTGAGCAGTTCTTC. Protein: CASSWGTSRSGEQFF. The chain carries TRBV5-1 and TRBJ2-1, with a possible D match to TRBD2 (6 bases). This CDR3 has 15 residues. From germline, CDR1 is SGHRS and CDR2 YFSETQ. Trimming took off 3 bases at V and 9 bases at J, with 19 bases between the two ends.

This clone occurred once. This sequence joins TRBV6-1 and TRBJ1-6; D is unclear. The CDR3 length is 15 residues. Germline-derived CDR1 and CDR2 are MNHNS and SASEGT. The V end lost 3 bases, the J end lost 4 bases, and 10 bases lay between the germline ends. As DNA, the CDR3 is TGTGCCAGCAGTGAGGTCGACACGTATAATTCACCCCTCCACTTT. Residues: CASSEVDTYNSPLHF.

The rearrangement uses TRBV7-9 and TRBJ1-5; D gene unclear. V was shortened by 5 bases and J by 6 bases, with 14 bases between the two germline ends. Germline CDR1 and CDR2: SEHNR and FQNEAQ (reference sequence). The CDR3 is 14 amino acids. The CDR3, as DNA: TGTGCCAGCAGCGGAGGACGGAGCGCTCAGCCCCAGCATTTT. Protein: CASSGGRSAQPQHF.

This chain connects TRBV15 to TRBJ1-2, with D perhaps TRBD1 (5 bases). Trimming removed 6 bases at V and 1 base at J, with 12 bases between. CDR1 and CDR2 from the germline V gene are LNHNV and YYDKDF (reference sequence). This CDR3 is built from 14 residues. The DNA of the CDR3 is TGTGCCACCAGTCTTTGGACAATTAACTATGGCTACACCTTC. Encoded protein: CATSLWTINYGYTF. The variable domain in full, completed from reference TRBV15 and TRBJ1-2, reads DAMVIQNPRYQVTQFGKPVTLSCSQTLNHNVMYWYQQKSSQAPKLLFHYYDKDFNNEADTPDNFQSRRPNTSFCFLDIRSPGLGDTAMYLCATSLWTINYGYTFGSGTRLTVV.

This chain connects TRBV2 to TRBJ2-7; D is possibly TRBD2 (5 bases). Germline CDR1 reads SNHLY; CDR2 reads FYNNEI. Trimming left V 6 bases short and J 0 bases short, with 15 bases between. The CDR3 is 15 residues long. The CDR3 nucleotides are TGTGCCAGCAGAAGCCTGAGGGAGAGCTCCTACGAGCAGTACTTC. Its protein product is CASRSLRESSYEQYF.